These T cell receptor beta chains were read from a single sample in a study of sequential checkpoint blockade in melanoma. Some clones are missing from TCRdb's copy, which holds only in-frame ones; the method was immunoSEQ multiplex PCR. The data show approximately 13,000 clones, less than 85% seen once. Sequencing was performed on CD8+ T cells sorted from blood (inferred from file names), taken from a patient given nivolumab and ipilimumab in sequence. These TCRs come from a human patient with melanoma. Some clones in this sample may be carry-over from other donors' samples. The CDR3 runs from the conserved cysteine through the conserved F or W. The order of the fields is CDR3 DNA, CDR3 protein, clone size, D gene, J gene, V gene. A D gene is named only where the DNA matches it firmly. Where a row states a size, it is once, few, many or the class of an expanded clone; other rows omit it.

CDR3nt: TGTGCCAGCAGTTTTTATCAGGGGGGAGACTATGGCTACACCTTC; CDR3aa: CASSFYQGGDYGYTF; abundance: NA; d_gene: TRBD1; j_gene: TRBJ1-2; v_gene: TRBV27
CDR3nt: TGTGCCATCAGTGAATATCGACAGGGGGTGAACTCTGGGGCCAACGTCCTGACTTTC; CDR3aa: CAISEYRQGVNSGANVLTF; abundance: NA; d_gene: TRBD1; j_gene: TRBJ2-6; v_gene: TRBV10-3
CDR3nt: TGTGCCAGCAGCTTATCCCCAGGCCGGGGGGATGAAAAACTGTTTTTT; CDR3aa: CASSLSPGRGDEKLFF; abundance: NA; d_gene: NA; j_gene: TRBJ1-4; v_gene: TRBV7-9
CDR3nt: TGTGCCAGCAGCAACCTCGACACGCCGAACACCGGGGAGCTGTTTTTT; CDR3aa: CASSNLDTPNTGELFF; abundance: NA; d_gene: NA; j_gene: TRBJ2-2; v_gene: TRBV7-2
CDR3nt: TGTGCCAGCAGCTTACTACAGGGGGCGGAATACGAGCAGTACTTC; CDR3aa: CASSLLQGAEYEQYF; abundance: NA; d_gene: TRBD1; j_gene: TRBJ2-7; v_gene: TRBV11-3
CDR3nt: TGTGCCATCAAGGGACTAGCGGGGGGGCCCGACACCGGGGAGCTGTTTTTT; CDR3aa: CAIKGLAGGPDTGELFF; abundance: NA; d_gene: TRBD2; j_gene: TRBJ2-2; v_gene: TRBV10-3
CDR3nt: TGTGCCAGCAGCTTAGGTACGGGGAGGAGTTACGAGCAGTACTTC; CDR3aa: CASSLGTGRSYEQYF; abundance: NA; d_gene: NA; j_gene: TRBJ2-7; v_gene: TRBV11-3
CDR3nt: TGTGCCAGTGGGGACAGCGACACTAGCACAGATACGCAGTATTTT; CDR3aa: CASGDSDTSTDTQYF; abundance: NA; d_gene: TRBD1; j_gene: TRBJ2-3; v_gene: TRBV19
CDR3nt: TGTGCCAGCAGTTATAGCGGGGGGCCTACTAGCACAGATACGCAGTATTTT; CDR3aa: CASSYSGGPTSTDTQYF; abundance: NA; d_gene: TRBD2; j_gene: TRBJ2-3; v_gene: TRBV27
CDR3nt: TGTGCCAGCAGCGATGGCGGGGGGGCCGGGGAGACCCAGTACTTC; CDR3aa: CASSDGGGAGETQYF; abundance: once; d_gene: TRBD2; j_gene: TRBJ2-5; v_gene: TRBV9
CDR3nt: TGTGCCAGCTCCAGCTCCTATAATTCACCCCTCCACTTT; CDR3aa: CASSSSYNSPLHF; abundance: NA; d_gene: NA; j_gene: TRBJ1-6; v_gene: TRBV7-9
CDR3nt: TGTGCCAGCAGCTCAACCTCGACAGGGGGCTCCTACGAGCAGTACTTC; CDR3aa: CASSSTSTGGSYEQYF; abundance: NA; d_gene: TRBD1; j_gene: TRBJ2-7; v_gene: TRBV7-9
CDR3nt: TGCGCCAGCAGCCACGGTGGTGCCGAAGCTTTCTTT; CDR3aa: CASSHGGAEAFF; abundance: NA; d_gene: NA; j_gene: TRBJ1-1; v_gene: TRBV4-1
CDR3nt: TGTGCCAGCAGCTTGGACACACCTAATCAGCCCCAGCATTTT; CDR3aa: CASSLDTPNQPQHF; abundance: NA; d_gene: NA; j_gene: TRBJ1-5; v_gene: TRBV7-9
CDR3nt: TGTGCCAGCAGCCTCGGACTCTTAGAGCAGTACTTC; CDR3aa: CASSLGLLEQYF; abundance: NA; d_gene: NA; j_gene: TRBJ2-7; v_gene: TRBV14
CDR3nt: TGTGCCAGCAGCTTATCTCCAGGGGTTGGGTATGGCTACACCTTC; CDR3aa: CASSLSPGVGYGYTF; abundance: few; d_gene: NA; j_gene: TRBJ1-2; v_gene: TRBV7-8
CDR3nt: TGTGCCAGCAGCGACAGGGGCGTCCTAAACGAGCAGTACTTC; CDR3aa: CASSDRGVLNEQYF; abundance: NA; d_gene: TRBD1; j_gene: TRBJ2-7; v_gene: TRBV27
CDR3nt: TGTGCCAGCAGCCCAGGACAGGGCGAATGGGTTCAACACACTGAAGCTTTCTTT; CDR3aa: CASSPGQGEWVQHTEAFF; abundance: NA; d_gene: TRBD1; j_gene: TRBJ1-1; v_gene: TRBV5-4
CDR3nt: TGTACCACCAGCAGGAGACAGGGGACGGTCGAGCAGTACTTC; CDR3aa: CTTSRRQGTVEQYF; abundance: NA; d_gene: TRBD1; j_gene: TRBJ2-7; v_gene: TRBV15
CDR3nt: TGTGCCAGCAGCTTCCTAGCGGGGGATGAGCAGTTCTTC; CDR3aa: CASSFLAGDEQFF; abundance: NA; d_gene: TRBD2; j_gene: TRBJ2-1; v_gene: TRBV7-9
CDR3nt: TGTGCCAGCAGTTTACCGGACAGTTACTATGGCTACACCTTC; CDR3aa: CASSLPDSYYGYTF; abundance: many; d_gene: NA; j_gene: TRBJ1-2; v_gene: TRBV28
CDR3nt: TGTGCCAGCAGCTCCCTCGCAGGGCCCTACAATGAGCAGTTCTTC; CDR3aa: CASSSLAGPYNEQFF; abundance: few; d_gene: NA; j_gene: TRBJ2-1; v_gene: TRBV7-9
CDR3nt: TGTGCCAGCAGCCCAGGGACTAGCTTGTACCAAGAGACCCAGTACTTC; CDR3aa: CASSPGTSLYQETQYF; abundance: NA; d_gene: TRBD2; j_gene: TRBJ2-5; v_gene: TRBV5-8
CDR3nt: TGTGCCAGCAGCGAACTACAGGGGTGGAACACCGGGGAGCTGTTTTTT; CDR3aa: CASSELQGWNTGELFF; abundance: NA; d_gene: TRBD1; j_gene: TRBJ2-2; v_gene: TRBV6-1
CDR3nt: TGTGCCAGCAGCCCGCGACAGGCCCATAGCTACAATGAGCAGTTCTTC; CDR3aa: CASSPRQAHSYNEQFF; abundance: NA; d_gene: NA; j_gene: TRBJ2-1; v_gene: TRBV7-9
CDR3nt: TGTGCCAGCAGCTTAGACAGGGGCGGCAATCAGCCCCAGCATTTT; CDR3aa: CASSLDRGGNQPQHF; abundance: NA; d_gene: TRBD1; j_gene: TRBJ1-5; v_gene: TRBV7-8
CDR3nt: TGTGCCAGCAGCTATGGACAGCAAAACACTGAAGCTTTCTTT; CDR3aa: CASSYGQQNTEAFF; abundance: NA; d_gene: NA; j_gene: TRBJ1-1; v_gene: TRBV5-6
CDR3nt: TGCGCCAGCAGCACTACGCGGAGAAGCGCCATAACTGAGACCCAGTACTTC; CDR3aa: CASSTTRRSAITETQYF; abundance: NA; d_gene: NA; j_gene: TRBJ2-5; v_gene: TRBV5-1
CDR3nt: TGTGCCAGCAGCGTAGGGCAGGGAAGGGATACGCAGTATTTT; CDR3aa: CASSVGQGRDTQYF; abundance: NA; d_gene: NA; j_gene: TRBJ2-3; v_gene: TRBV9